One and the same sample provided the 4 T cell receptor beta chains below, sequenced in a study of blood T cell repertoires in COVID-19. Clones were read by immunoSEQ multiplex PCR, and TCRdb kept only the in-frame ones, dropping some. The profile shows 250,000 or so clones, 65% to 90% of them singletons. What was sequenced was peripheral blood. These receptor sequences come from a man younger than 40 with active or convalescent COVID-19.

The chain has TRBV4-3 and TRBJ1-5, with 9 bases lining up with TRBD1. Germline assignment: CDR1 LGHNA and CDR2 YSLEER. With V trimmed by 2 bases and J by 4 bases, 3 bases remained unmatched. The CDR3 length is 15 residues. The CDR3 DNA reads TGCGCCAGCAGCCAACTGACAGGGGGGAATCAGCCCCAGCATTTT. It specifies CASSQLTGGNQPQHF.

This rearrangement joins TRBV25-1 to TRBJ2-7; D perhaps matches TRBD1 (5 bases). V was cut by 10 bases and J by 2 bases, with 18 bases left in between. Germline V CDR1 and CDR2: MGHDK, SYGVNS. This CDR3 spans 14 amino acids. CDR3 amino acids: CATENGRAPYEQYF. The CDR3 region has the DNA TGTGCCACCGAAAATGGCAGGGCCCCCTACGAGCAGTACTTC.

This sequence joins TRBV5-5 and TRBJ1-6, with D unclear. V lost 0 bases to trimming and J lost 14 bases, with 12 bases between them. Germline CDR1 SGHKS, CDR2 YYEKEE (reference sequence). The CDR3 length is 13 residues. Here the CDR3 reads CASSLEEGWSLHF. The CDR3 DNA follows: TGTGCCAGCAGCTTGGAGGAGGGTTGGTCCCTCCACTTT.

V gene TRBV4-1 combines with J gene TRBJ2-7, with 14 nucleotides matching TRBD2. Trimming removed 2 bases from V and 2 bases from J; junction bases left unmatched: 14. Germline V gene lookup returns CDR1 MGHRA and CDR2 YSYEKL. The CDR3 totals 20 residues. This CDR3 reads CASSQPITGTSGGPAYEQYF. The CDR3 coding sequence is TGCGCCAGCAGCCAACCCATCACCGGGACTAGCGGGGGCCCAGCCTACGAGCAGTACTTC.